This T cell receptor beta chain was captured by sequencing in a study of cytomegalovirus exposure and HLA in healthy donors. Study outcomes and limitations: Later analysis identified a missense DCLRE1C variant that was linked to TCR beta V- and J-gene trimming.

For this clone: Its specificity is unknown.

Those who donated were healthy bone marrow donors. Primers for the PCR totalled 60 Vbeta and 13 Jbeta. Produced via immunoSEQ multiplex PCR; TCRdb's table is partial and in-frame only. This table holds about 140,000 clones, around 70% found once. Material: PBMCs. The sequence was collected from a woman in her twenties or thirties in good health and CMV-seronegative.

Here the CDR3 DNA reads TGTGCCAGCAGTCTCCCCGGGGGGCACCCATACAATGAGCAGTTCTTC. Amino acid sequence: CASSLPGGHPYNEQFF. The chain carries TRBV28 and TRBJ2-1; possibly TRBD2 for D (7 bases). This CDR3 is 16 amino acids long. V lost 5 bases to trimming and J lost 4 bases, with 18 bases between them. Germline V gives CDR1 MDHEN, CDR2 SYDVKM.